This T cell receptor beta chain was captured by sequencing in a study of cytomegalovirus exposure and HLA in healthy donors. Across the whole study: Early released data had about 85 million unique TCRs, all coming from HLA-typed donors.

Details on this clone: What it binds is not known.

Study results and caveats: According to an earlier analysis, most TCR beta V segments yielded productive rearrangements about 90% or about 30% of the time. Cytomegalovirus-associated TCR beta chains were listed, numbering roughly 150. Reportedly, a later analysis found an Asian-associated ancestry cluster had fewer N-insertions than the roughly 630-donor mean.

The CDR3 totals 13 residues. V dropped 6 bases and J dropped 1 base, with 10 bases sitting between them. The germline V gene has CDR1 SGDLS and CDR2 YYNGEE. Primers for the PCR totalled 60 Vbeta and 13 Jbeta. Measured with immunoSEQ multiplex PCR; TCRdb has only the in-frame clones, and not every one. The repertoire holds some 270,000 clones, with about 93% as singletons. The specimen sequenced was PBMCs. The chain has TRBV9 and TRBJ2-5, with D possibly being TRBD1 (6 bases). This TCR was sampled from a girl aged 2 to 9 in good health and CMV-seronegative. In DNA form, the CDR3 reads TGTGCCAGCACCCCGGACAGCCAAGAGACCCAGTACTTC. Translation gives CASTPDSQETQYF.